The 29 T cell receptor beta chains given below trace back to one sample, sequenced in a study of T cells in Graves' hyperthyroidism and ophthalmopathy. Amplification of TCR beta CDR3 regions was performed using RNA transcripts as template. HTBI primers were employed in a first-round RT-PCR of the TCR CDR3. TCRdb re-analysed the multiplex PCR reads in MiXCR, keeping a single row per CDR3 protein. The sample yields a few hundred thousand distinct CDR3 sequences, around a sixth seen once. Specimen: blood. These receptors came from a woman under 40 with Graves' hyperthyroidism.

The gene calls are TRBV27 and TRBJ2-7, with D maybe TRBD2 (5 bases). This CDR3 spans 13 amino acids. Germline V lookup: CDR1 MNHEY, CDR2 SMNVEV (reference sequence). The ends were cut back, 5 bases at V and 7 bases at J, with 15 bases in the middle. Here the CDR3 DNA reads TGTGCCAGCAGTCCTCTGCCTTCGGGGGAGCAGTACTTC. This gives the protein CASSPLPSGEQYF.

This clonotype was seen a few times. The CDR3 DNA reads TGTGCCAGCAGCCCAACGTCTCCCTACGAGCAGTACTTC. Its protein product is CASSPTSPYEQYF. V and J are TRBV7-2 and TRBJ2-7; no reliable D call. V was cut by 5 bases and J by 2 bases, with 10 bases left in between. CDR1 is SGHTA, CDR2 FQGNSA, per germline. The CDR3 is 13 amino acids.

As for this clonotype: This could be a read error, since a much larger clone is one nucleotide away. The chain couples TRBV27 to TRBJ2-3; D assignment may be TRBD1 or TRBD2 (6 bases each). CDR3 length: 15 residues. Looked up from germline, CDR1 is MNHEY and CDR2 is SMNVEV (reference sequence). CDR3 residues: CASSPGARSTDAQYF. The CDR3 nucleotides are TGTGCCAGCAGTCCGGGGGCTAGAAGCACAGATGCGCAGTATTTT.

This clonotype was counted many times. The V gene is TRBV29-1, the J gene TRBJ1-1; TRBD1 agrees at 10 bases. Germline V gene data show CDR1 as SQVTM and CDR2 as ANQGSEA. There are 13 residues in the CDR3. V dropped 8 bases and J dropped 1; count of bases not matched to a gene: 4. The CDR3 is CSFRDRGNTEAFF. CDR3 DNA sequence: TGCAGCTTCCGGGACAGGGGGAACACTGAAGCTTTCTTT. Full variable domain (outside the CDR3, taken from reference TRBV29-1 and TRBJ1-1): SAVISQKPSRDICQRGTSLTIQCQVDSQVTMMFWYRQQPGQSLTLIATANQGSEATYESGFVIDKFPISRPNLTFSTLTVSNMSPEDSSIYLCSFRDRGNTEAFFGQGTRLTVV.

The sample holds many counts of this clonotype. This chain connects TRBV4-2 to TRBJ1-5; maybe TRBD1 (5 bases). Germline loops: CDR1 LGHNA, CDR2 YNFKEQ. The V gene lost 0 bases and the J gene lost 10 bases, with 13 bases spanning the gap. The CDR3 runs to 14 residues. CDR3 region: CASSQDRVRQPQHF. As DNA, the CDR3 is TGTGCCAGCAGCCAAGACAGGGTTCGACAACCCCAGCATTTT.

This clonotype showed up many times. The genes are TRBV28 and TRBJ2-7; TRBD2 aligns across 11 bases. Germline CDR1 MDHEN, CDR2 SYDVKM. V lost 0 bases, J lost 1 base, and 14 bases stayed unmatched. The CDR3 has 20 amino acids. CDR3 sequence reads: CASSLWSTGSGRAVSYEQYF. CDR3 coding DNA: TGTGCCAGCAGTTTATGGTCCACGGGTAGCGGGAGGGCCGTGTCCTACGAGCAGTACTTC.

In its sample, this clonotype was seen many times. The chain recombines TRBV5-1 with TRBJ1-2; 7 nucleotides align to TRBD1. Germline CDR1 is SGHRS and CDR2 is YFSETQ. This CDR3 is built from 12 residues. V was clipped by 3 bases and J by 4 bases; unmatched bases: 0. The CDR3, as DNA: TGCGCCAGCAGCTGGGACAGCTATGGCTACACCTTC. The encoded protein is CASSWDSYGYTF.

This clonotype appeared many times. J is TRBJ2-3 and V is TRBV7-9, with 12 bases that match TRBD2. This CDR3 contains 16 residues. The V segment lost 5 bases and the J segment 0 bases; nucleotides outside the gene matches: 3. Germline CDR1 is SEHNR and CDR2 is FQNEAQ (reference sequence). This CDR3 is CASSRTSGTSTDTQYF. The DNA for the CDR3 is TGTGCCAGCAGCCGGACTAGCGGGACCAGCACAGATACGCAGTATTTT.

The V and J genes are TRBV10-3 and TRBJ2-1, with 9 bases lining up with TRBD2. J was trimmed by 3 bases and V by 4 bases; bases with no gene match: 4. CDR3 length equals 15 residues. CDR1 and CDR2 from the germline V gene are ENHRY and SYGVKD. The CDR3 nucleotides are TGTGCCATCAGTGGGGCGGGAGGGTTCTACAATGAGCAGTTCTTC. Translated, it gives CAISGAGGFYNEQFF.

In this sample, this clonotype turned up many times. This chain uses TRBV7-9 with TRBJ2-3; 10 nucleotides align to TRBD2. The ends lost 5 bases at V and 1 base at J; junction bases unmatched: 9. CDR1 is SEHNR and CDR2 is FQNEAQ in the germline V gene (reference sequence). This CDR3 spans 17 amino acids. Here the CDR3 reads CASSALAGTSGTDTQYF. CDR3 coding DNA: TGTGCCAGCAGCGCCCTAGCCGGGACTAGCGGCACAGATACGCAGTATTTT.

The CDR3 DNA follows: TGTGCCAGCAGTATTTTTGGGGATTCCTACAATGAGCAGTTCTTC. This encodes CASSIFGDSYNEQFF. The chain carries TRBV6-1 and TRBJ2-1; D gene unclear. The germline CDR1 and CDR2 sequences are MNHNS and SASEGT. There are 15 residues in the CDR3. Trimming removed 5 bases at V and 1 base at J, with 12 bases between.

Written as DNA, the CDR3 is TGTGCCAGTAGTATTGACAGGGGTCGTTTGAATGAGCAGTTCTTC. Encoded protein: CASSIDRGRLNEQFF. The chain has TRBV19 and TRBJ2-1, with TRBD1 matching 8 bases. CDR3 length equals 15 residues. Losses at the gene ends were 3 bases for V and 7 bases for J; bases not matched to a gene: 8. Looked up from germline, CDR1 is LNHDA and CDR2 is SQIVND (reference sequence). Based on the CDR3 plus reference TRBV19 and TRBJ2-1, the full variable domain is DGGITQSPKYLFRKEGQNVTLSCEQNLNHDAMYWYRQDPGQGLRLIYYSQIVNDFQKGDIAEGYSVSREKKESFPLTVTSAQKNPTAFYLCASSIDRGRLNEQFFGPGTRLTVL.

The rearrangement uses TRBV18 and TRBJ2-1, with TRBD2 matching 9 bases. V lost 3 bases and J lost 6; bases outside the gene matches: 9. Per the germline V gene, CDR1 is KGHSH and CDR2 is LQKENI. The CDR3 sequence is 16 residues long. The CDR3 spells CASSPVRLAESNEQFF. The CDR3 DNA follows: TGTGCCAGCTCACCGGTAAGACTAGCGGAGAGCAATGAGCAGTTCTTC.

This clonotype has a count of ten or more. The chain couples TRBV20-1 to TRBJ1-3; a weak D match, TRBD1 (6 bases). This CDR3 has 13 residues. V shed 4 bases and J shed 8 bases, with 15 bases lying between them. Looked up from germline, CDR1 is DFQATT and CDR2 is SNEGSKA (reference sequence). In DNA form, the CDR3 reads TGCAGTGCTAAAAACAGGGTTCGGGACACCATATATTTT. Protein: CSAKNRVRDTIYF.

This clonotype has at least ten counts. This chain's CDR3 is CASGEAGHYLNEQFF. DNA for the CDR3: TGTGCCAGCGGAGAAGCGGGACATTACCTCAATGAGCAGTTCTTC. The V and J genes are TRBV7-3 and TRBJ2-1, with D perhaps TRBD2 (7 bases). V lost 8 bases and J 6 bases, leaving 20 bases between the germline ends. In germline, CDR1 is SGHTA, CDR2 FQGTGA. This CDR3 spans 15 amino acids.

This clonotype showed up many times. This sequence joins TRBV4-2 and TRBJ2-7; D is perhaps TRBD2 (6 bases). Germline-derived CDR1 and CDR2 are LGHNA and YNFKEQ. The CDR3 extends over 14 amino acids. V was trimmed by 0 bases and J by 7 bases, leaving 13 bases between them. The CDR3 protein is CASSQDTGRWEQYF. DNA for the CDR3: TGTGCCAGCAGCCAAGATACGGGGAGGTGGGAGCAGTACTTC.

This clonotype was detected ten times or more. The chain employs TRBV6-1 and TRBJ2-3; 8 bases match TRBD1. The ends lost 0 bases at V and 2 bases at J; junction bases unmatched: 7. The CDR3 consists of 17 residues. Germline CDR1 and CDR2: MNHNS and SASEGT. CDR3 DNA: TGTGCCAGCAGTGAAGCGCGCAGGGGGCAAATCACAGATACGCAGTATTTT. Protein sequence: CASSEARRGQITDTQYF.

The table lists this clonotype with many counts. This rearrangement joins TRBV4-1 to TRBJ2-7; D not certain. CDR1 is MGHRA, CDR2 YSYEKL, per germline. The V gene lost 4 bases and the J gene lost 0 bases, with 10 bases spanning the gap. The CDR3 totals 14 residues. The CDR3 sequence: CASSLRTVSYEQYF. The CDR3 nucleotides are TGCGCCAGCAGCCTGCGGACGGTCTCCTACGAGCAGTACTTC.

This clonotype was counted many times. The rearrangement uses TRBV29-1 and TRBJ2-3, with D possibly matching TRBD1 (6 bases). There are 15 residues in the CDR3. CDR1 is SQVTM and CDR2 is ANQGSEA in the germline V gene. Trimming left V 1 base short and J 4 bases short, with 15 bases between. The CDR3 DNA reads as TGCAGCGTTGAAGGGGTACAGGGCATCTCAGATACGCAGTATTTT. Protein: CSVEGVQGISDTQYF.

The count of this clonotype is one. The chain is built from TRBV6-1 and TRBJ2-7; 8 bases match TRBD2. The germline V gene encodes CDR1 MNHNS and CDR2 SASEGT. The CDR3 covers 16 residues. V lost 7 bases to trimming and J lost 5 bases; unmatched junction nucleotides: 16. The CDR3 region has the DNA TGTGCCAGCAATAAGGAGGCCAGCGGGAGCCCCCACGAGCAGTACTTC. Protein: CASNKEASGSPHEQYF.

This clonotype was observed at least ten times. This rearrangement joins TRBV12-3 or TRBV12-4 to TRBJ1-2; D not resolved. With 3 bases removed from V and 7 bases from J, the gap between germline ends came to 12 bases. The CDR3 is 13 residues long. DNA for the CDR3: TGTGCCAGCAGTTTCAACACGTGGAGTGGCTACACCTTC. Encoded protein: CASSFNTWSGYTF.

There are many counts of this clonotype. The chain links TRBV5-1 to TRBJ1-3; TRBD1 matches 7 bases. This CDR3 comprises 18 residues. Germline V CDR1 and CDR2: SGHRS, YFSETQ. With V trimmed by 3 bases and J by 2 bases, 14 bases remained unmatched. CDR3 coding DNA: TGCGCCAGCAGCTGGAGGTCTGTTGAGGGGGCGGCTGGAAACACCATATATTTT. Translation: CASSWRSVEGAAGNTIYF. Using reference TRBV5-1 and TRBJ1-3 for the parts outside the CDR3, the full variable domain is KAGVTQTPRYLIKTRGQQVTLSCSPISGHRSVSWYQQTPGQGLQFLFEYFSETQRNKGNFPGRFSGRQFSNSRSEMNVSTLELGDSALYLCASSWRSVEGAAGNTIYFGEGSWLTVV.

V gene TRBV2 combines with J gene TRBJ2-7, with 10 bases matching TRBD2. V lost 6 bases and J lost 3; bases outside the gene matches: 5. Looked up from germline, CDR1 is SNHLY and CDR2 is FYNNEI. The CDR3 is made up of 14 amino acids. CDR3 in DNA: TGTGCCAGCAGCTTTCGACTAGCGGGCTACGAGCAGTACTTC. Translation: CASSFRLAGYEQYF.

This clonotype was recorded many times. The V and J genes are TRBV20-1 and TRBJ2-3; TRBD2 matches 12 bases. CDR1 is DFQATT, CDR2 SNEGSKA, per germline (reference sequence). The CDR3 is 15 amino acids. J was trimmed by 2 bases and V by 6 bases; bases with no gene match: 6. The CDR3 region is CSATPSGGVTDTQYF. CDR3 DNA sequence: TGCAGTGCAACCCCTAGCGGGGGGGTCACAGATACGCAGTATTTT.

This clonotype has more than one count but fewer than ten. The CDR3 is CASSLLRQGEGEQYF. The CDR3 region has the DNA TGTGCCAGCAGCCTATTGAGACAGGGGGAGGGCGAGCAGTACTTC. The chain employs TRBV6-1 and TRBJ2-7, with TRBD1 identical over 9 bases. Germline assignment: CDR1 MNHNS and CDR2 SASEGT. V lost 6 bases and J lost 6; bases outside the gene matches: 12. The CDR3 covers 15 residues.

The J gene is TRBJ1-1, the V gene TRBV7-2; D perhaps matches TRBD1 (5 bases). V lost 1 base to trimming and J lost 1 base, with 10 bases between them. This CDR3 has 15 residues. CDR1 SGHTA and CDR2 FQGNSA come from the germline V gene. The CDR3 reads CASSLVLGENTEAFF. The CDR3 region has the DNA TGTGCCAGCAGCTTAGTACTAGGGGAGAACACTGAAGCTTTCTTT.

The chain couples TRBV7-3 to TRBJ1-2, with no clear D. CDR1 and CDR2 (germline): SGHTA, FQGTGA. This CDR3 has 13 amino acids. V lost 0 bases to trimming and J lost 9 bases, with 11 bases between them. The CDR3 coding sequence is TGTGCCAGCAGCTTAACTGGCCTAAGTAGCTACACCTTC. It specifies CASSLTGLSSYTF.

In this sample, this clonotype turned up many times. The chain uses TRBV12-3 or TRBV12-4 and TRBJ2-1; TRBD1 matches at 9 bases. The CDR3 covers 15 residues. V was pared by 6 bases and J by 2 bases, with 5 bases of the junction left unmatched. This chain's CDR3 is CASRWGQGPYNEQFF. DNA for the CDR3: TGTGCCAGCAGATGGGGACAGGGCCCCTACAATGAGCAGTTCTTC.

There are many counts of this clonotype. The rearrangement uses TRBV20-1 and TRBJ2-3; D possibly uses TRBD1 or TRBD2 (5 bases each). The V gene's germline CDR1 is DFQATT and CDR2 SNEGSKA (reference sequence). V lost 5 bases and J lost 4, with 10 bases in between. This CDR3 region has 12 residues. Here the CDR3 DNA reads TGCAGTGCTCGGGACGATTCAGATACGCAGTATTTT. Translated, it gives CSARDDSDTQYF.